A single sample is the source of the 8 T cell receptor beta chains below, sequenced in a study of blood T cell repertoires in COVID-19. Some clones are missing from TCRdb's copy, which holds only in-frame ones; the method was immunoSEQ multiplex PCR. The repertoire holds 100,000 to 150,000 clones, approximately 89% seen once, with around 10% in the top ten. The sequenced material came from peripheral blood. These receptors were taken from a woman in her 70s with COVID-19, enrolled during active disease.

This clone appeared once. The CDR3 DNA reads TGTGCCAGTAGTATTGCAGGGGCTGAGAGCGAAAAACTGTTTTTT. As protein: CASSIAGAESEKLFF. This chain joins TRBV19 and TRBJ1-4, with a weak D call TRBD1 (6 bases). Germline CDR1 LNHDA, CDR2 SQIVND (reference sequence). The CDR3 runs to 15 residues. Deletions cut 3 bases from V and 8 bases from J, with 16 bases between.

The CDR3: CASSLNLAAKFSSYEQYF. In DNA form, the CDR3 reads TGTGCCAGCAGTTTAAATCTAGCGGCTAAATTCAGCTCCTACGAGCAGTACTTC. The gene calls are TRBV28 and TRBJ2-7; TRBD2 matches at 7 bases. This CDR3 comprises 18 residues. Per the germline V gene, CDR1 is MDHEN and CDR2 is SYDVKM. The trim removed 2 bases at V and 0 bases at J, leaving 13 bases unmatched. Based on the CDR3 plus reference TRBV28 and TRBJ2-7, the full variable domain is DVKVTQSSRYLVKRTGEKVFLECVQDMDHENMFWYRQDPGLGLRLIYFSYDVKMKEKGDIPEGYSVSREKKERFSLILESASTNQTSMYLCASSLNLAAKFSSYEQYFGPGTRLTVT.

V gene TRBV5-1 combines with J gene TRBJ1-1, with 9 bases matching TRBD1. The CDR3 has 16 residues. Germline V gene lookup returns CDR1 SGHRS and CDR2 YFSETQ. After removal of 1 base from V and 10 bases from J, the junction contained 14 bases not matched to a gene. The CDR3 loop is CASSLTGQGKGVVAFF. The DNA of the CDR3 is TGCGCCAGCAGCTTGACAGGACAGGGGAAGGGCGTGGTAGCTTTCTTT.

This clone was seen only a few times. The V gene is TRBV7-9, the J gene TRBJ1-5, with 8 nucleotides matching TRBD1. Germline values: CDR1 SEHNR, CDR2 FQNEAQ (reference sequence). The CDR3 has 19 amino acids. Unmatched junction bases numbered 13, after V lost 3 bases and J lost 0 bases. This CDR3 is CASSFYRDRSPTSNQPQHF. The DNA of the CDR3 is TGTGCCAGCAGCTTTTACCGGGACAGGTCCCCAACTAGCAATCAGCCCCAGCATTTT.

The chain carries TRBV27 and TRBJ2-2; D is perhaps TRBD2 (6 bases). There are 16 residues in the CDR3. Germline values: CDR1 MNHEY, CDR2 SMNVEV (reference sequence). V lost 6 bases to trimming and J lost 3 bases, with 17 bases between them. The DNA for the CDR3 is TGTGCCAGCAGCCATTGGGGGGACCTTGACACCGGGGAGCTGTTTTTT. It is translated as CASSHWGDLDTGELFF.

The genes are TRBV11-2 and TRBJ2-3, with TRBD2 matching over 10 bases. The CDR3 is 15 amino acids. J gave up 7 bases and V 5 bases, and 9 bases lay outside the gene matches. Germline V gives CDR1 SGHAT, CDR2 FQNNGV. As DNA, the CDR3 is TGTGCCAGCAGCGAGAGCGGGGGGGCCTATTATACGCAGTATTTT. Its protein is CASSESGGAYYTQYF.

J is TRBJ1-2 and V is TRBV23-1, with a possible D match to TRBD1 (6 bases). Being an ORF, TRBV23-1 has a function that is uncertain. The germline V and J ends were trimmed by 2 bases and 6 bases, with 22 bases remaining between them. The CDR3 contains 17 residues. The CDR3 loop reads CASSQLGLTGTDDGYTF. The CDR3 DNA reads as TGCGCCAGCAGTCAACTCGGCCTTACAGGGACGGACGATGGCTACACCTTC.

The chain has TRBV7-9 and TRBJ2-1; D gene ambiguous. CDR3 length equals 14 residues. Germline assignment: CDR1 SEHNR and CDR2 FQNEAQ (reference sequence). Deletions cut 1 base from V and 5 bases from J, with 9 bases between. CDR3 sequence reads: CASSLGQNNNEQFF. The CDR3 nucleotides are TGTGCCAGCAGCTTAGGGCAGAATAACAATGAGCAGTTCTTC. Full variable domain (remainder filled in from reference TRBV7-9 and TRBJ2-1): DTGVSQNPRHKITKRGQNVTFRCDPISEHNRLYWYRQTLGQGPEFLTYFQNEAQLEKSRLLSDRFSAERPKGSFSTLEIQRTEQGDSAMYLCASSLGQNNNEQFFGPGTRLTVL.